One sample yielded the 8 T cell receptor beta chains listed below, sequenced in a study of cytomegalovirus exposure and HLA in healthy donors. Use of 60 Vbeta and 13 Jbeta primers characterized the PCR. Data came from immunoSEQ multiplex PCR; TCRdb stores just in-frame clones and leaves some out. In the table there are a few hundred thousand clones, roughly 80% of which are singletons. The sequenced material came from PBMCs. The origin of the receptors is a man aged 30 to 45 in good health and CMV-seronegative.

V is TRBV6-5 and J is TRBJ2-2; a weak D match, TRBD1 (5 bases). Germline values: CDR1 MNHEY, CDR2 SVGAGI. CDR3 size: 16 residues. Trimming removed 4 bases from V and 1 base from J, with 13 bases in between. The chain's CDR3 is CASSFFTTGNTGELFF. DNA for the CDR3: TGTGCCAGCAGTTTCTTTACAACAGGGAACACCGGGGAGCTGTTTTTT.

The V gene is TRBV27, the J gene TRBJ2-5; a weak D match, TRBD1 (5 bases). The end of the DNA aligns better with TRBJ2-7, so the J call may be wrong. The CDR3 is 14 residues long. Germline values: CDR1 MNHEY, CDR2 SMNVEV (reference sequence). The CDR3 protein is CASSFQGRRYEQYF. In DNA, the CDR3 is TGTGCCAGCAGTTTCCAGGGCCGACGCTACGAGCAGTACTTC.

The chain couples TRBV5-1 to TRBJ2-1; D is possibly TRBD2 (5 bases). Trimming cost V 3 bases and J 4 bases, with 14 bases left between them. This CDR3 is 15 amino acids long. CDR1 and CDR2 from the germline V gene are SGHRS and YFSETQ. In DNA form, the CDR3 reads TGCGCCAGCAGCTCCGACTACCGATTATACAATGAGCAGTTCTTC. Translating it yields CASSSDYRLYNEQFF.

V usage is TRBV5-6 and J usage is TRBJ1-1; D is ambiguous. The V gene lost 0 bases and the J gene lost 6 bases, with 3 bases spanning the gap. Germline V gene data show CDR1 as SGHDT and CDR2 as YYEEEE. This CDR3 has 11 amino acids. The CDR3 region is CASSLGAEAFF. DNA of the CDR3: TGTGCCAGCAGCTTGGGAGCTGAAGCTTTCTTT.

CDR3 bases: TGTGCCAGCAGTTTTCGGGACAGGCAAGAGACCCAGTACTTC. Translation gives CASSFRDRQETQYF. The V call is TRBV27, the J call TRBJ2-5, with 8 bases that match TRBD1. CDR3 length: 14 amino acids. Germline V CDR1 and CDR2: MNHEY, SMNVEV (reference sequence). The V segment lost 3 bases and the J segment 2 bases; nucleotides outside the gene matches: 2.

This chain links TRBV9 with TRBJ2-3; TRBD2 aligns across 10 bases. Germline V gives CDR1 SGDLS, CDR2 YYNGEE. CDR3 size: 16 residues. V was clipped by 3 bases and J by 1 base; unmatched bases: 5. DNA of the CDR3: TGTGCCAGCAGCGAGTTCGGGACTAGCGGCACAGATACGCAGTATTTT. Protein sequence: CASSEFGTSGTDTQYF. Drawing the rest from reference TRBV9 and TRBJ2-3, the complete variable domain is DSGVTQTPKHLITATGQRVTLRCSPRSGDLSVYWYQQSLDQGLQFLIQYYNGEERAKGNILERFSAQQFPDLHSELNLSSLELGDSALYFCASSEFGTSGTDTQYFGPGTRLTVL.

The rearrangement links TRBV4-3 to TRBJ2-7; possibly TRBD2 for D (5 bases). Germline CDR1 and CDR2: LGHNA and YSLEER. Trimming shortened V by 5 bases and J by 3 bases, and 14 bases separated the two germline ends. The CDR3 is 14 residues long. The CDR3 nucleotides read TGCGCCAGCAGCAGAACTAGAACGAACTACGAGCAGTACTTC. Protein: CASSRTRTNYEQYF.

J is TRBJ2-7 and V is TRBV10-2; D not resolved. Germline CDR1 reads WSHSY; CDR2 reads SAAADI. Trimming stripped 2 bases from V and 7 bases from J, with 6 bases between. This CDR3 has 11 residues. CDR3 amino acids: CASSEGWEQYF. CDR3 nucleotide sequence: TGCGCCAGCAGTGAGGGCTGGGAGCAGTACTTC.